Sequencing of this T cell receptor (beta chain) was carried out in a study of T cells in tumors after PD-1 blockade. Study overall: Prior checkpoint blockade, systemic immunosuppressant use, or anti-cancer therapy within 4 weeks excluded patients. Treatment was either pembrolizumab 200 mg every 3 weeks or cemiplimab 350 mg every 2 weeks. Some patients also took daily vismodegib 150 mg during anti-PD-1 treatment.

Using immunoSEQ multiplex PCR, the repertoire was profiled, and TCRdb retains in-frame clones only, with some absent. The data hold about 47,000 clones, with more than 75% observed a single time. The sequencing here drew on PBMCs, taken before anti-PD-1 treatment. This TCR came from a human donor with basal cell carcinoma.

The CDR3 loop is CASGLVGPVTYEQYF. Written as DNA, the CDR3 is TGTGCTAGTGGTTTGGTAGGGCCAGTTACCTACGAGCAGTACTTC. This chain connects TRBV12-5 to TRBJ2-7; unclear D gene. This CDR3 comprises 15 residues. V was trimmed by 0 bases and J by 2 bases, leaving 11 bases between them. Germline V gene data show CDR1 as LGHNT and CDR2 as FRNRAP. The whole variable domain, filled in from reference TRBV12-5 and TRBJ2-7, reads DARVTQTPRHKVTEMGQEVTMRCQPILGHNTVFWYRQTMMQGLELLAYFRNRAPLDDSGMPKDRFSAEMPDATLATLKIQPSEPRDSAVYFCASGLVGPVTYEQYFGPGTRLTVT.